These 25 T cell receptor beta chains came from one sample sequenced in a study of long-term antiretroviral therapy in people with HIV. The immunoSEQ assay was v3.0, run at survey level. Sequenced by immunoSEQ multiplex PCR; TCRdb stores in-frame clones only, minus some. The sample lists about 23,000 clones, around 79% seen once, with about 5% in the top ten. The sequencing here drew on unsorted PBMCs, taken 0.3 years after starting antiretroviral therapy. These receptors all come from a man in his fifties or sixties with HIV.

The chain carries TRBV6-5 and TRBJ1-1, with D unclear. Trimming cost V 0 bases and J 7 bases, with 3 bases left between them. CDR3 length: 11 residues. Germline V gives CDR1 MNHEY, CDR2 SVGAGI. CDR3 protein: CASSYSGEAFF. The CDR3 bases are TGTGCCAGCAGTTACTCGGGTGAAGCTTTCTTT.

The chain is built from TRBV5-6 and TRBJ1-3; the D is unclear. The CDR3 runs to 16 residues. V shed 1 base and J shed 6 bases, with 17 bases lying between them. The germline V gene has CDR1 SGHDT and CDR2 YYEEEE. The CDR3 DNA is TGTGCCAGCAGCTTGACCCGGTCCAACCTCTTAAACACCATATATTTT. Its translation: CASSLTRSNLLNTIYF.

The rearrangement joins TRBV7-9 to TRBJ1-1; D is unclear. From germline, CDR1 is SEHNR and CDR2 FQNEAQ (reference sequence). The CDR3 sequence is 12 residues long. The germline V and J ends were trimmed by 8 bases and 0 bases, with 7 bases remaining between them. This CDR3 is CASGYMNTEAFF. CDR3 nucleotides: TGTGCCAGCGGATACATGAACACTGAAGCTTTCTTT.

This clone was detected only once. V and J are TRBV6-6 and TRBJ2-7, with D unclear. Trimming shortened V by 4 bases and J by 3 bases, and 4 bases separated the two germline ends. CDR1 is MNHNY, CDR2 SVGAGI, per germline (reference sequence). CDR3 length: 11 amino acids. The CDR3: CASSLGYEQYF. CDR3 nucleotide sequence: TGTGCCAGCAGTTTGGGCTACGAGCAGTACTTC.

The chain joins TRBV7-8 to TRBJ2-6, with no clear D. Germline loops: CDR1 SGHVS, CDR2 FQNEAQ. Trimming pared 4 bases from V and 0 bases from J, leaving 10 bases between. The CDR3 extends over 16 amino acids. CDR3 DNA: TGTGCCAGCAGCTCCCGGAGAGACTCTGGGGCCAACGTCCTGACTTTC. This translates into CASSSRRDSGANVLTF.

This clone came up a few times. The chain carries TRBV5-1 and TRBJ2-2; D not certain. Germline CDR1 and CDR2: SGHRS and YFSETQ. Trimming cost V 3 bases and J 6 bases, with 12 bases left between them. The CDR3 is 14 amino acids. The CDR3 DNA reads as TGCGCCAGCAGCTATGGTGGGATACCCGGGGAGCTGTTTTTT. The encoded protein is CASSYGGIPGELFF. The entire variable domain, with the rest obtained from reference TRBV5-1 and TRBJ2-2, is as follows: KAGVTQTPRYLIKTRGQQVTLSCSPISGHRSVSWYQQTPGQGLQFLFEYFSETQRNKGNFPGRFSGRQFSNSRSEMNVSTLELGDSALYLCASSYGGIPGELFFGEGSRLTVL.

This rearrangement joins TRBV5-1 to TRBJ1-2; D perhaps matches TRBD1 (5 bases). Trimming pared 0 bases from V and 5 bases from J, leaving 11 bases between. The CDR3 runs 14 residues. Germline V gene sequence: CDR1 SGHRS, CDR2 YFSETQ. This CDR3 reads CASSLEGSLYGYTF. CDR3 coding DNA: TGCGCCAGCAGCTTGGAGGGGAGCTTATATGGCTACACCTTC.

The chain uses TRBV27 and TRBJ2-7; D is perhaps TRBD1 (6 bases). V was shortened by 5 bases and J by 5 bases, with 25 bases between the two germline ends. CDR3 size: 17 residues. The germline V gene has CDR1 MNHEY and CDR2 SMNVEV (reference sequence). The CDR3 protein is CASSTYKQGYRRDEQYF. CDR3 sequence (DNA): TGTGCCAGCAGTACCTATAAACAGGGATATCGCAGGGACGAGCAGTACTTC.

This rearrangement joins TRBV9 to TRBJ2-7; 10 bases agree with TRBD1. The germline CDR1 and CDR2 sequences are SGDLS and YYNGEE. CDR3 size: 15 residues. J lost 2 bases, V lost 0 bases, and 2 bases had no gene match. Written as DNA, the CDR3 is TGTGCCAGCAGCGTAGGGGGACAGGGGACCTACGAGCAGTACTTC. Protein sequence: CASSVGGQGTYEQYF.

The chain recombines TRBV4-3 with TRBJ1-2; maybe TRBD1 (6 bases). Trimming left V 4 bases short and J 7 bases short, with 13 bases between. The CDR3 loop spans 13 amino acids. In germline, CDR1 is LGHNA, CDR2 YSLEER. CDR3 DNA sequence: TGCGCCAGCAGCCTTCCGAGGGGGGTTGGCTACACCTTC. Its protein is CASSLPRGVGYTF.

This chain's CDR3 is CASSYLDPEPEAFF. The CDR3 nucleotides are TGTGCCAGCAGTTACTTGGACCCGGAGCCTGAAGCTTTCTTT. V gene TRBV6-6 combines with J gene TRBJ1-1; D is unclear. The length of the CDR3 is 14 residues. Trimming pared 1 base from V and 6 bases from J, leaving 12 bases between. Looked up from germline, CDR1 is MNHNY and CDR2 is SVGAGI (reference sequence).

The chain has TRBV9 and TRBJ2-5; D tentatively reads TRBD1 or TRBD2 (6 bases each). The V gene lost 3 bases and the J gene lost 4 bases, with 13 bases spanning the gap. Germline V gene sequence: CDR1 SGDLS, CDR2 YYNGEE. The CDR3 runs 14 residues. The CDR3 loop reads CASSDTGGRETQYF. Written as DNA, the CDR3 is TGTGCCAGCAGCGACACCGGGGGCAGAGAGACCCAGTACTTC.

This clone was detected once. This may arise from a read error, as a much more abundant clone is one base away. Other nucleotide sequences from this sample produce the same CDR3. The chain combines TRBV19 with TRBJ1-5; possibly TRBD1 for D (5 bases). CDR3 length: 14 amino acids. The germline CDR1 and CDR2 sequences are LNHDA and SQIVND (reference sequence). CDR3 in amino acids: CASSWGLSNQPQHF. For the CDR3, the DNA is TGTGCCAGTAGTTGGGGACTTAGCAATCAGCCTCAGCATTTT.

The V gene is TRBV9, the J gene TRBJ2-1; D may match TRBD1 or TRBD2 (6 bases each). V lost 2 bases, J lost 0 bases, and 12 bases lay in between. CDR3 size: 16 residues. The V gene's germline CDR1 is SGDLS and CDR2 YYNGEE. The CDR3 DNA reads TGTGCCAGCAGCGTTCGGGGGCCGAGCTCCTACAATGAGCAGTTCTTC. Protein product: CASSVRGPSSYNEQFF.

This rearrangement joins TRBV7-2 to TRBJ2-3, with 9 positions matching TRBD2. Germline CDR1 SGHTA, CDR2 FQGNSA. Trimming cost V 5 bases and J 0 bases; bases outside gene matches: 12. This CDR3 spans 18 amino acids. The CDR3 bases are TGTGCCAGCAGCCCTACCCCCCTAGCGGGGTCTAGCACAGATACGCAGTATTTT. It specifies CASSPTPLAGSSTDTQYF.

This clone appeared a single time. The V gene is TRBV7-2, the J gene TRBJ1-1; perhaps TRBD1 as D (5 bases). The CDR3 has 15 amino acids. V was trimmed by 1 base and J by 2 bases, leaving 11 bases between them. Germline lookup yields CDR1 SGHTA and CDR2 FQGNSA. DNA of the CDR3: TGTGCCAGCAGCTTAGGCGGGGGAGATAACACTGAAGCTTTCTTT. This translates into CASSLGGGDNTEAFF. Full variable domain (outside the CDR3, taken from reference TRBV7-2 and TRBJ1-1): GAGVSQSPSNKVTEKGKDVELRCDPISGHTALYWYRQSLGQGLEFLIYFQGNSAPDKSGLPSDRFSAERTGGSVSTLTIQRTQQEDSAVYLCASSLGGGDNTEAFFGQGTRLTVV.

This clone was picked up a small number of times. The rearrangement uses TRBV5-1 and TRBJ1-2; D not certain. The CDR3 runs to 12 residues. The germline gives CDR1 SGHRS, CDR2 YFSETQ. Trimming took off 5 bases at V and 0 bases at J, with 5 bases between the two ends. The CDR3 sequence: CASSGANYGYTF. The CDR3 DNA follows: TGCGCCAGCAGTGGCGCTAACTATGGCTACACCTTC.

The chain employs TRBV7-2 and TRBJ2-7; D uncertain. This CDR3 spans 11 amino acids. Germline assignment: CDR1 SGHTA and CDR2 FQGNSA. V lost 4 bases, J lost 3 bases, and 4 bases lay in between. The CDR3 bases are TGTGCCAGCAGCTCTTACTACGAGCAGTACTTC. Its protein product is CASSSYYEQYF.

The gene calls are TRBV1 and TRBJ2-3; the D call TRBD2 from the table was never checked on the DNA. TRBV1 is labeled a pseudogene. The CDR3 length is 16 residues. The CDR3 region is CTSSQAGGASTDTQYF. The CDR3 nucleotides read TGCACCAGCAGCCAAGCCGGCGGAGCTAGCACAGATACGCAGTATTTT.

The rearrangement joins TRBV19 to TRBJ2-2; 8 bases align to TRBD1. Losses at the gene ends were 7 bases for V and 4 bases for J; bases not matched to a gene: 2. The CDR3 consists of 13 residues. The V gene's germline CDR1 is LNHDA and CDR2 SQIVND (reference sequence). The CDR3 protein is CASTTGGTGELFF. The CDR3 DNA reads as TGTGCCAGTACCACAGGGGGCACCGGGGAGCTGTTTTTT.

V usage is TRBV4-1 and J usage is TRBJ1-1; D unresolved. CDR1 and CDR2 (germline): MGHRA, YSYEKL. The CDR3 totals 14 residues. The V gene lost 7 bases and the J gene lost 1 base, with 13 bases spanning the gap. In DNA form, the CDR3 reads TGCGCCAGCAAGGATACTAGAGCGAACACTGAAGCTTTCTTT. This translates into CASKDTRANTEAFF.

This sequence joins TRBV4-1 and TRBJ2-5; 7 nucleotides line up with TRBD1. Germline values: CDR1 MGHRA, CDR2 YSYEKL. V lost 4 bases, J lost 5 bases, and 10 bases stayed unmatched. This CDR3 has 15 amino acids. CDR3 sequence (DNA): TGCGCCAGCAGCCCGAACCGACAGGGCCGGGAGACCCAGTACTTC. Its translation is CASSPNRQGRETQYF.

The CDR3 nucleotides read TGTGCCAGCAGCTTCAGCTACGAGCAGTACTTC. It specifies CASSFSYEQYF. The chain carries TRBV7-8 and TRBJ2-7; D is unclear. This CDR3 has 11 residues. Trimming stripped 3 bases from V and 3 bases from J, with 3 bases between. Germline CDR1 and CDR2: SGHVS and FQNEAQ.

This clone has just a few counts. The chain combines TRBV9 with TRBJ1-6, with D perhaps TRBD1 (5 bases). V lost 3 bases and J lost 14, with 21 bases in between. The CDR3 is 15 amino acids. Germline V gene sequence: CDR1 SGDLS, CDR2 YYNGEE. The CDR3 reads CASSASGTKGLTLHF. The CDR3 bases are TGTGCCAGCAGCGCCTCCGGGACGAAGGGGTTGACCCTCCACTTT.

The chain is built from TRBV6-5 and TRBJ1-1; maybe TRBD1 (6 bases). The CDR3 is 12 amino acids. V was trimmed by 6 bases and J by 5 bases, leaving 10 bases between them. Germline V gene lookup returns CDR1 MNHEY and CDR2 SVGAGI. The CDR3 loop reads CASREQGTEAFF. In nucleotides, the CDR3 is TGTGCCAGCAGGGAACAGGGAACTGAAGCTTTCTTT.